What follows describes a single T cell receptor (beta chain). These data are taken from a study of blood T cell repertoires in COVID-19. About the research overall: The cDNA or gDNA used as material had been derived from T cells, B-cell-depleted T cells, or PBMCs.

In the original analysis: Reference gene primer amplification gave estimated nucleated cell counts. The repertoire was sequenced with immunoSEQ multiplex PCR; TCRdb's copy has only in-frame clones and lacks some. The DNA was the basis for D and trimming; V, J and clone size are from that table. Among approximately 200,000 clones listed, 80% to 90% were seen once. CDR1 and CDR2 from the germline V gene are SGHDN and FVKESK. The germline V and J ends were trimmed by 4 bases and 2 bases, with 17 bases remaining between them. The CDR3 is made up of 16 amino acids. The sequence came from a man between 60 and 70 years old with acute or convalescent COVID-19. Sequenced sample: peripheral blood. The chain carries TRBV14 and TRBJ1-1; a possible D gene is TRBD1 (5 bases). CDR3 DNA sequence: TGTGCCAGCAGCCCCCGGACCCTAAGGGGAAACACTGAAGCTTTCTTT. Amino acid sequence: CASSPRTLRGNTEAFF.